A selection of T cell receptor beta chains follows, all from one sample in a study of beta chain features in type 1 diabetes. Sequencing was performed with immunoSEQ multiplex PCR; in TCRdb, only in-frame clones are kept and a portion is missing. The sample yields 130,000 to 150,000 clones, more than 10% seen once. Sequencing was done on a sample of central memory CD4+ T cells from blood. The receptor source for this set is a man younger than 30 with type 1 diabetes. Each CDR3 is given with its conserved first and last residue. The D gene is left open where the match is weak. Size values are once, few and many counts, or a class for expanded clones, and some rows have none.

clone size: .; J gene: TRBJ2-1; D gene: TRBD2; V gene: TRBV29-1; CDR3 protein: CSVEVPSGGVYNEQFF; CDR3 DNA: TGCAGCGTTGAGGTCCCTAGCGGGGGGGTGTACAATGAGCAGTTCTTC
clone size: few; J gene: TRBJ1-2; D gene: .; V gene: TRBV7-3; CDR3 protein: CASSPTRDAGDYGYTF; CDR3 DNA: TGTGCCAGCAGCCCTACCCGGGACGCTGGGGACTATGGCTACACCTTC
clone size: many; J gene: TRBJ2-7; D gene: TRBD1; V gene: TRBV6-5; CDR3 protein: CASSYSTGAVSEQYF; CDR3 DNA: TGTGCCAGCAGTTACTCTACAGGGGCAGTAAGCGAGCAGTACTTC
clone size: many; J gene: TRBJ2-7; D gene: .; V gene: TRBV18; CDR3 protein: CAIPRGGEQYF; CDR3 DNA: TGTGCCATCCCTAGAGGGGGAGAGCAGTACTTC
clone size: many; J gene: TRBJ1-2; D gene: .; V gene: TRBV7-6; CDR3 protein: CASSPAGTVDYGYTF; CDR3 DNA: TGTGCCAGCAGCCCAGCAGGGACGGTTGACTATGGCTACACCTTC
clone size: .; J gene: TRBJ1-1; D gene: .; V gene: TRBV4-2; CDR3 protein: CASSQDYRNTEAFF; CDR3 DNA: TGTGCCAGCAGCCAAGATTACAGGAACACTGAAGCTTTCTTT
clone size: few; J gene: TRBJ2-7; D gene: .; V gene: TRBV2; CDR3 protein: CASSLTLGQTYEQYF; CDR3 DNA: TGTGCCAGCAGTTTAACCCTCGGACAGACCTACGAGCAGTACTTC
clone size: few; J gene: TRBJ1-6; D gene: .; V gene: TRBV7-9; CDR3 protein: CASSQGFNSPLHF; CDR3 DNA: TGTGCCAGCAGCCAGGGGTTTAATTCACCCCTCCACTTT
clone size: .; J gene: TRBJ1-1; D gene: .; V gene: TRBV12-2; CDR3 protein: CASPPLCMNTEAFF; CDR3 DNA: TGTGCAAGTCCCCCCCTTTGTATGAACACTGAAGCTTTCTTT
clone size: .; J gene: TRBJ2-7; D gene: .; V gene: TRBV6-6; CDR3 protein: CASSQGRITYEQYF; CDR3 DNA: TGTGCCAGTTCACAGGGAAGGATCACCTACGAGCAGTACTTC
clone size: .; J gene: TRBJ2-7; D gene: .; V gene: TRBV6-1; CDR3 protein: CATGSPTYEQYF; CDR3 DNA: TGTGCCACCGGGTCTCCTACCTACGAGCAGTACTTC
clone size: few; J gene: TRBJ2-1; D gene: TRBD2; V gene: TRBV11-2; CDR3 protein: CASSLNSGGAGEQFF; CDR3 DNA: TGTGCCAGCAGCCTAAATAGCGGGGGGGCCGGTGAGCAGTTCTTC
clone size: .; J gene: TRBJ2-7; D gene: .; V gene: TRBV5-6; CDR3 protein: CASSGWESPYEQYF; CDR3 DNA: TGTGCCAGCAGCGGCTGGGAGTCTCCTTACGAGCAGTACTTC
clone size: few; J gene: TRBJ1-2; D gene: TRBD1; V gene: TRBV5-6; CDR3 protein: CASSTYRDSYYTF; CDR3 DNA: TGTGCCAGCAGCACTTACCGGGACAGTTACTACACCTTC
clone size: few; J gene: TRBJ2-3; D gene: .; V gene: TRBV6-1; CDR3 protein: CASSDRVTDTQYF; CDR3 DNA: TGTGCCAGCAGTGACCGTGTTACAGATACGCAGTATTTT
clone size: .; J gene: TRBJ1-6; D gene: .; V gene: TRBV6-4; CDR3 protein: CASRQGLGSPLHF; CDR3 DNA: TGTGCCAGCAGACAGGGCCTTGGCTCACCCCTCCACTTT
clone size: .; J gene: TRBJ1-3; D gene: .; V gene: TRBV30; CDR3 protein: CACQQIYLSGNTIYF; CDR3 DNA: TGTGCCTGCCAACAAATATACCTCTCTGGAAACACCATATATTTT
clone size: few; J gene: TRBJ2-6; D gene: .; V gene: TRBV18; CDR3 protein: CASSPGPSGANVLTF; CDR3 DNA: TGTGCCAGCTCACCTGGGCCCTCTGGGGCCAACGTCCTGACTTTC
clone size: .; J gene: TRBJ1-6; D gene: .; V gene: TRBV14; CDR3 protein: CASSQVAGPYNSPLHF; CDR3 DNA: TGTGCCAGCAGCCAAGTTGCGGGGCCTTATAATTCACCCCTCCACTTT
clone size: few; J gene: TRBJ2-1; D gene: .; V gene: TRBV5-6; CDR3 protein: CASSSLGQRPAEQFF; CDR3 DNA: TGTGCCAGCAGCTCCCTAGGACAGCGGCCCGCCGAGCAGTTCTTC
clone size: few; J gene: TRBJ1-2; D gene: .; V gene: TRBV30; CDR3 protein: CAWSRQSYYGYTF; CDR3 DNA: TGTGCCTGGAGTAGACAGTCATACTATGGCTACACCTTC
clone size: .; J gene: TRBJ1-2; D gene: TRBD1; V gene: TRBV29-1; CDR3 protein: CSGEMQGADGYTF; CDR3 DNA: TGCAGCGGTGAAATGCAGGGGGCTGATGGCTACACCTTC
clone size: medium-sized; J gene: TRBJ1-2; D gene: .; V gene: TRBV7-9; CDR3 protein: CASSLSSGRLYGYTF; CDR3 DNA: TGTGCCAGCAGCTTAAGTTCAGGACGGCTCTATGGCTACACCTTC
clone size: .; J gene: TRBJ1-1; D gene: .; V gene: TRBV5-1; CDR3 protein: CASSHTGVEAFF; CDR3 DNA: TGCGCCAGCAGCCACACAGGAGTTGAAGCTTTCTTT
clone size: few; J gene: TRBJ1-2; D gene: .; V gene: TRBV15; CDR3 protein: CATSRGGVNYGYTF; CDR3 DNA: TGTGCCACCAGCAGAGGTGGGGTTAACTATGGCTACACCTTC